The 15 T cell receptor beta chains in this list originate from one sample, sequenced in a study of blood T cell repertoires in COVID-19. TCRdb keeps only in-frame clones here, not all; method: immunoSEQ multiplex PCR. The profile shows around 200,000 clones, approximately 82% of them singletons. The sequenced sample was peripheral blood. All receptors derive from a man aged 40-55 years with active or convalescent COVID-19.

The V gene is TRBV7-2, the J gene TRBJ1-5; 8 positions agree with TRBD1. CDR3 length: 15 amino acids. Per the germline V gene, CDR1 is SGHTA and CDR2 is FQGNSA. J gave up 6 bases and V 5 bases, and 9 bases lay outside the gene matches. The CDR3 here is CASSLGQGSSQPQHF. DNA for the CDR3: TGTGCCAGCAGCCTAGGACAGGGCTCCAGTCAGCCCCAGCATTTT. Filled out from reference TRBV7-2 and TRBJ1-5, the complete variable domain reads GAGVSQSPSNKVTEKGKDVELRCDPISGHTALYWYRQSLGQGLEFLIYFQGNSAPDKSGLPSDRFSAERTGGSVSTLTIQRTQQEDSAVYLCASSLGQGSSQPQHFGDGTRLSIL.

The genes are TRBV7-9 and TRBJ1-2; 9 bases match TRBD1. This CDR3 is 14 amino acids long. Germline values: CDR1 SEHNR, CDR2 FQNEAQ (reference sequence). After removal of 5 bases from V and 8 bases from J, the junction contained 9 bases not matched to a gene. The chain's CDR3 is CASSTTGTGRGYTF. CDR3 nucleotides: TGTGCCAGCAGCACTACCGGGACAGGGCGCGGCTACACCTTC.

The V and J genes are TRBV25-1 and TRBJ1-2; 11 positions agree with TRBD1. V lost 4 bases, J lost 2 bases, and 9 bases stayed unmatched. Per the germline V gene, CDR1 is MGHDK and CDR2 is SYGVNS. This CDR3 has 17 amino acids. The CDR3 sequence: CASSGGTGGKGNYGYTF. DNA for the CDR3: TGTGCCAGCAGTGGCGGGACAGGGGGAAAAGGGAACTATGGCTACACCTTC.

V usage is TRBV28 and J usage is TRBJ1-2, with a possible D match to TRBD1 (5 bases). CDR3 length: 13 residues. Germline assignment: CDR1 MDHEN and CDR2 SYDVKM. The V gene lost 4 bases and the J gene lost 8 bases, with 14 bases spanning the gap. Here the CDR3 reads CASSYAGRGGYTF. The CDR3 DNA is TGTGCCAGCAGTTATGCAGGGAGGGGCGGCTACACCTTC.

The gene calls are TRBV6-1 and TRBJ2-7, with a weak D call TRBD2 (6 bases). The CDR3 totals 19 residues. Germline V gives CDR1 MNHNS, CDR2 SASEGT. Trimming cost V 0 bases and J 1 base, with 22 bases left between them. The CDR3 sequence: CASSEANSDYPFRSYEQYF. The CDR3 coding sequence is TGTGCCAGCAGTGAAGCGAATTCGGACTACCCCTTTCGTTCCTACGAGCAGTACTTC.

V is TRBV11-1 and J is TRBJ1-4, with D perhaps matching TRBD1 (5 bases). CDR3 size: 13 residues. Germline CDR1 is SGHAT and CDR2 is FQDESV (reference sequence). V was pared by 5 bases and J by 6 bases, with 10 bases between. The CDR3 spells CASSGGADEKLFF. CDR3 in DNA: TGTGCCAGCAGCGGCGGGGCGGATGAAAAACTGTTTTTT.

The genes are TRBV9 and TRBJ1-6, with D maybe TRBD1 (6 bases). The CDR3 runs to 16 residues. Trimming removed 2 bases at V and 7 bases at J, with 16 bases between. From germline, CDR1 is SGDLS and CDR2 YYNGEE. CDR3 coding DNA: TGTGCCAGCAGCGTTAACAGGGAGATTGTGAATTCACCCCTCCACTTT. This sequence encodes CASSVNREIVNSPLHF. Looking up the rest from reference TRBV9 and TRBJ1-6 gives the full variable domain: DSGVTQTPKHLITATGQRVTLRCSPRSGDLSVYWYQQSLDQGLQFLIQYYNGEERAKGNILERFSAQQFPDLHSELNLSSLELGDSALYFCASSVNREIVNSPLHFGNGTRLTVT.

This clone has only one observation. The chain has TRBV6-5 and TRBJ2-1, with 10 bases lining up with TRBD2. CDR3 length equals 13 residues. Looked up from germline, CDR1 is MNHEY and CDR2 is SVGAGI. The V and J ends lost 7 bases and 7 bases, in that order; junction bases with no gene match: 4. The CDR3 sequence: CASKVAGGNEQFF. The CDR3 DNA reads TGTGCCAGCAAAGTAGCGGGGGGAAATGAGCAGTTCTTC.

The rearrangement uses TRBV7-2 and TRBJ2-4; D gene uncertain. Germline V gives CDR1 SGHTA, CDR2 FQGNSA. The CDR3 loop spans 15 amino acids. V lost 1 base to trimming and J lost 2 bases, with 9 bases between them. CDR3 amino acids: CASSLGSTTKNIQYF. The CDR3 DNA reads TGTGCCAGCAGCTTAGGTTCCACAACCAAAAACATTCAGTACTTC.

Written as DNA, the CDR3 is TGTGCCAGCAGTTTAACAGGGACAGGAAATTCACCCCTCCACTTT. It is translated as CASSLTGTGNSPLHF. This chain connects TRBV27 to TRBJ1-6; TRBD1 aligns across 8 bases. The CDR3 extends over 15 amino acids. V was clipped by 2 bases and J by 7 bases; unmatched bases: 4. From germline, CDR1 is MNHEY and CDR2 SMNVEV (reference sequence).

V usage is TRBV6-5 and J usage is TRBJ1-1; D gene ambiguous. This CDR3 has 14 amino acids. The V end was cut by 8 bases, the J end by 2 bases, with 15 bases between. Germline assignment: CDR1 MNHEY and CDR2 SVGAGI. The CDR3 nucleotides read TGTGCCAGCCGAGTTTCCGGGGTTAACACTGAAGCTTTCTTT. Translated, it gives CASRVSGVNTEAFF.

The J gene is TRBJ2-3, the V gene TRBV6-5; 8 nucleotides match TRBD1. The CDR3 covers 15 residues. Looked up from germline, CDR1 is MNHEY and CDR2 is SVGAGI. V lost 8 bases to trimming and J lost 11 bases; unmatched junction nucleotides: 18. The CDR3 DNA reads TGTGCCAGCTGGGACCCCGGGACAGGTCAATATGGGCAGTATTTT. Its translation is CASWDPGTGQYGQYF.

This clone appeared a few times. The chain combines TRBV6-5 with TRBJ1-6; D not resolved. Trimming cost V 2 bases and J 5 bases, with 13 bases left between them. The CDR3 has 16 residues. From germline, CDR1 is MNHEY and CDR2 SVGAGI. The CDR3 protein is CASSYSRTPNNSPLHF. In DNA form, the CDR3 reads TGTGCCAGCAGTTACAGCCGGACTCCTAATAATTCACCCCTCCACTTT.

The J gene is TRBJ2-2, the V gene TRBV5-1, with 8 bases lining up with TRBD2. V gave up 0 bases and J gave up 3 bases; unmatched junction bases: 1. This CDR3 comprises 15 residues. Germline-derived CDR1 and CDR2 are SGHRS and YFSETQ. The CDR3 DNA sequence: TGCGCCAGCAGCTTGGTAGCGGGATACACCGGGGAGCTGTTTTTT. It encodes CASSLVAGYTGELFF.

This clone was seen only once. The chain employs TRBV19 and TRBJ2-1; maybe TRBD1 (5 bases). The CDR3 sequence is 15 residues long. Trimming pared 5 bases from V and 3 bases from J, leaving 14 bases between. Germline CDR1 is LNHDA and CDR2 is SQIVND (reference sequence). The CDR3 DNA reads TGTGCCAGTAGTGGTCGTAGGGGTAGCTACAATGAGCAGTTCTTC. Protein sequence: CASSGRRGSYNEQFF.